The clone carrying this TCR beta chain was seen repeatedly, ten times or more. Its antigen is currently unknown. These data are taken from a study of regulatory T cells in long-lasting Graves disease. General observations from the study: Graves' patients with persistent disease showed TCR diversity lower than patients newly diagnosed. Researchers examined only peripheral blood and not thyroid tissue.

Looked up from germline, CDR1 is LGHDT and CDR2 is YNNKEL (reference sequence). V was clipped by 3 bases and J by 1 base, with 13 bases between them. This CDR3 contains 15 residues. The time point: newly diagnosed GD, antithyroid drugs for less than 3 months. PBMC-extracted RNA yielded the TCR library. For TCR beta, libraries came from iRepertoire HTBI primers and Arm-PCR of CDR3 regions. How the authors handled the data: Samples collectively showed 62 TRBV and around 15 TRBJ segments. TCRdb redid the calling of the multiplex PCR reads with MiXCR, one entry per CDR3 protein. The V and J calls and clone size are TCRdb's, not the authors'. The repertoire holds 250,000 to 300,000 distinct CDR3 sequences, with 15% to 20% as singletons. This same sample was also part of a study on T cells in Graves' hyperthyroidism and ophthalmopathy. That investigation notes: Initially, a first-round RT-PCR of the TCR CDR3 employed the HTBI primer set.

The J gene is TRBJ2-7, the V gene TRBV3-1; D assignment may be TRBD1 or TRBD2 (5 bases each). The TCR originated in a woman aged 25 to 39 with Graves disease. Sequencing used peripheral blood mononuclear cells (PBMCs), obtained at new diagnosis, from a patient treated with antithyroid drugs. CDR3 protein: CASSHKGSGSYEQYF. CDR3 in DNA: TGTGCCAGCAGCCATAAGGGGAGTGGTTCCTACGAGCAGTACTTC.